The entry that follows covers one T cell receptor (beta chain) sequence. This specimen comes from a study of blood T cell repertoires in COVID-19. The authors' processing: Amplifying reference gene primers gave estimates of nucleated cell counts. Sequenced by immunoSEQ multiplex PCR; TCRdb stores in-frame clones only, minus some. V, J and clone size are those of that table, while D and trimming were read from the DNA. The repertoire holds 200,000 to 300,000 clones, with 85% to 90% as singletons. The CDR3 consists of 16 residues. Germline values: CDR1 PRHDT, CDR2 FYEKMQ (reference sequence). Trimming removed 0 bases at V and 1 base at J, with 10 bases between.

The chain is built from TRBV13 and TRBJ1-3, with D perhaps TRBD1 (5 bases). This receptor was identified in a woman aged 40 to 55 with acute or convalescent COVID-19. Sequencing was carried out using peripheral blood. The CDR3, as DNA: TGTGCCAGCAGCTTAGGGCCCGACAGTTCTGGAAACACCATATATTTT. Translation: CASSLGPDSSGNTIYF.